This T cell receptor (beta chain) was captured by sequencing in a study of patients and donors after allogeneic stem cell transplantation. Trimming took off 9 bases at V and 2 bases at J, with 16 bases between the two ends. CDR1 and CDR2 from the germline V gene are LGHDT and YNNKEL (reference sequence). CDR3 length: 14 amino acids. Via MiXCR, TCRdb re-called the RT-PCR reads, giving one row per CDR3 protein. The data contain more than 850,000 distinct CDR3 sequences, about a sixth of them singletons. The source material was blood, either unsorted or a sorted T cell fraction (not recorded which). This chain connects TRBV3-1 to TRBJ1-2; possibly TRBD1 for D (6 bases). This receptor was obtained from a human donor who was either an allogeneic HSCT recipient or a stem cell or donor lymphocyte infusion donor (not recorded which). It is not recorded whose cells these are; they may come from a transplant donor. The CDR3 bases are TGTGCCAGTGGGGGGGCCCCCACGAACTATGGCTACACCTTC. Amino acids: CASGGAPTNYGYTF.